This TCR beta chain was captured in a study of shared clonotypes between healthy human individuals. For the study at large: Donors were a couple of women and a few men aged 18 to 49.

As defined, naive CD8 cells were CD45RO-negative and positively selected for CCR7, with terminally differentiated effector memory CD45RA+ cells excluded. Study-wide results and caveats: A handful of donors shared approximately 5% of their naive CD4 clonotypes.

On this clone itself: Its antigen is as yet unknown.

Unmatched junction bases numbered 5, after V lost 8 bases and J lost 4 bases. This CDR3 contains 12 residues. Germline V gene lookup returns CDR1 SQVTM and CDR2 ANQGSEA. Repertoires were generated with immunoSEQ multiplex PCR, while TCRdb's copy carries only in-frame clones and drops some. The sample records millions of clones, roughly 91% being singletons. The sample consisted of naive CD8+ T cells from PBMCs. The receptor was derived from a man between 18 and 29 years old in good health. Some clones in this sample may be carry-over from other donors' samples. This chain links TRBV29-1 with TRBJ2-1; TRBD1 matches at 7 bases. CDR3 in DNA: TGCAGCTCCGGGACAGCTTACAATGAGCAGTTCTTC. This sequence encodes CSSGTAYNEQFF.